The clone carrying this T cell receptor beta chain was observed a few times. The sample originates from a study of blood T cell repertoires in COVID-19. Overall study context: Acute and convalescent COVID-19 specimens originated in the United States, Italy and Spain.

Per the original methods: Counts of nucleated cells, estimated from reference gene primer amplification, were obtained. This table comes from immunoSEQ multiplex PCR, and its TCRdb copy is limited to in-frame clones, with some not included. Clone size and the V and J calls come from that table; the DNA yielded D and trimming. The sample holds about 400,000 clones, 80% to 90% seen once. CDR3 length equals 18 residues. Per the germline V gene, CDR1 is LGHNA and CDR2 is YSLEER. Trimming removed 0 bases at V and 2 bases at J, with 18 bases between. The material sequenced was peripheral blood. This chain links TRBV4-3 with TRBJ2-3, with a weak D call TRBD2 (5 bases). This TCR was recovered from a woman in her sixties with COVID-19, enrolled during active disease. CDR3 sequence: CASSQDFHGAEFTDTQYF. The CDR3 region has the DNA TGCGCCAGCAGCCAAGATTTTCACGGAGCGGAATTCACAGATACGCAGTATTTT.